This T cell receptor beta chain was recorded in a study of tumor and adjacent non-tumor tissue in lung cancer. On the study more broadly: There were 12 adenocarcinoma, a couple of squamous cell carcinoma and 1 small cell lung cancer cases. Stage I to III disease affected ten to eleven men and several women aged roughly 30 to 80.

Germline CDR1 MNHNS, CDR2 SASEGT. The CDR3 is made up of 16 amino acids. The template was RNA from unsorted bulk tissue. The normal lung tissue was taken more than 3 cm from the tumor edge. TCRbeta libraries were built with three rounds of nested PCR, modified from ARM-PCR. A single record per CDR3 protein comes from TCRdb applying MiXCR to the multiplex PCR reads. The sample shows about 67,000 distinct CDR3 sequences, 65% to 80% of them seen only once. To note about this clonotype: An end of the junction differs from the germline gene, which may be a read error.

The J gene is TRBJ2-3, the V gene TRBV6-1; 7 nucleotides match TRBD2. The source is a man in his 60s with non-small cell lung cancer. Source material: distant non-tumor lung tissue. CDR3 sequence reads: CASSSEHGTITVTQYF. The CDR3 DNA sequence: TGTGCCAGCAGCTCCGAGCACGGGACTATAACAGTTACGCAGTATTTT.